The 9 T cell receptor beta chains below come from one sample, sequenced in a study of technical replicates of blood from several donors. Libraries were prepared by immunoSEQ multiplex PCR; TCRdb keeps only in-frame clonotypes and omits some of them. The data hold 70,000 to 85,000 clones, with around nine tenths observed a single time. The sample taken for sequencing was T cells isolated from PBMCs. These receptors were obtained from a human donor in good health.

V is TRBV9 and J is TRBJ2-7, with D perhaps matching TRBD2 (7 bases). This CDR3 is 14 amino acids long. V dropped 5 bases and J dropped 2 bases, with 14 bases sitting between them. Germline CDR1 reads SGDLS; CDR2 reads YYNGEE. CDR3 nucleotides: TGTGCCAGCAGTCCATCCGGGGGGCCCTACGAGCAGTACTTC. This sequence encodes CASSPSGGPYEQYF.

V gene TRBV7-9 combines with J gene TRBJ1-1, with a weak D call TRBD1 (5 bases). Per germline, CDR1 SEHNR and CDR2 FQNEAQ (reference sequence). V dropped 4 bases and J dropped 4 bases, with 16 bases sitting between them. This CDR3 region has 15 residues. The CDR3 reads CASSSQEFRGTEAFF. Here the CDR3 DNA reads TGTGCCAGCAGCTCCCAGGAGTTTAGGGGCACTGAAGCTTTCTTT.

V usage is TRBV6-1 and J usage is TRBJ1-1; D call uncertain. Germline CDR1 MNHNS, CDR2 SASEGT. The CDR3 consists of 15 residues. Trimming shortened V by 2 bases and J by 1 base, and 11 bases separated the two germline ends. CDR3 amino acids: CASSENGGGNTEAFF. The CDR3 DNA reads TGTGCCAGCAGTGAAAATGGAGGAGGGAACACTGAAGCTTTCTTT.

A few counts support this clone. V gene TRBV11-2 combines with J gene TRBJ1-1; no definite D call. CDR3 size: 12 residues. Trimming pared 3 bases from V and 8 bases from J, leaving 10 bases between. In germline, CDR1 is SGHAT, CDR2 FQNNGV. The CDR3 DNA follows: TGTGCCAGCAGCTTTGAGGAGCGAGAAGCTTTCTTT. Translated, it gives CASSFEEREAFF.

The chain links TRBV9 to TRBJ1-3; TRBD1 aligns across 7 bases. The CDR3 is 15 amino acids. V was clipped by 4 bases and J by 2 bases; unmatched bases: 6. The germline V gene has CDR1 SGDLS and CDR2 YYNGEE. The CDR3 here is CASSPTGVPGNTIYF. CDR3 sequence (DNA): TGTGCCAGCAGCCCTACAGGGGTCCCTGGAAACACCATATATTTT.

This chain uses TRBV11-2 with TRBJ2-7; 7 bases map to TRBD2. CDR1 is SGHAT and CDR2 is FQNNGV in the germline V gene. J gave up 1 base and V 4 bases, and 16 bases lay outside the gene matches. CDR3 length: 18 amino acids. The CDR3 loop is CASSSYKTSGAYSYEQYF. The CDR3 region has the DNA TGTGCCAGCAGCTCCTACAAAACGAGCGGGGCCTATTCCTACGAGCAGTACTTC. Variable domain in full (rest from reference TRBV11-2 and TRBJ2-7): EAGVAQSPRYKIIEKRQSVAFWCNPISGHATLYWYQQILGQGPKLLIQFQNNGVVDDSQLPKDRFSAERLKGVDSTLKIQPAKLEDSAVYLCASSSYKTSGAYSYEQYFGPGTRLTVT.

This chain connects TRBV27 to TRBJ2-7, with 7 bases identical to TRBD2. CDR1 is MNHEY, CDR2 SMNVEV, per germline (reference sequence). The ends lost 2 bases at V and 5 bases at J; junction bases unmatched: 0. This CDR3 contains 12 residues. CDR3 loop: CASSLGGDEQYF. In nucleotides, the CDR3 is TGTGCCAGCAGTTTAGGGGGGGACGAGCAGTACTTC.

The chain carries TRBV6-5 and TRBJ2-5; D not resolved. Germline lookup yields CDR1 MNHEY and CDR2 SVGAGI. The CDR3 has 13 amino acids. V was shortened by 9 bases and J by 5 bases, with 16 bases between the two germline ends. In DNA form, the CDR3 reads TGTGCCAGTGGTGGGTCCGGAGTCGAGACCCAGTACTTC. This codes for CASGGSGVETQYF.

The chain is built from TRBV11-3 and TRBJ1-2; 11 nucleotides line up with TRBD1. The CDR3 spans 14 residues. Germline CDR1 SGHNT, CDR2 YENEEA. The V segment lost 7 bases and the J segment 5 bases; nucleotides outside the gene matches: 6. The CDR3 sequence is CASTGQGAGYGYTF. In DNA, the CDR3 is TGTGCCAGCACAGGACAGGGGGCGGGATATGGCTACACCTTC.